The 13 T cell receptor beta chains listed next were all sequenced from one sample in a study of shared clonotypes between healthy human individuals. Produced via immunoSEQ multiplex PCR; TCRdb's table is partial and in-frame only. Of around 2.5 million clones detected, 93% appear once; the ten largest clones hold 0.35% to 0.45%. The source material was naive CD4+ T cells from PBMCs. Sample subset: CD45RA+ positively selected. The receptors derive from a man aged 18-30 years in good health. Some clones in this sample may be carry-over from other donors' samples.

The chain carries TRBV6-6 and TRBJ1-1, with 8 bases identical to TRBD1. J was trimmed by 5 bases and V by 0 bases; bases with no gene match: 5. Per the germline V gene, CDR1 is MNHNY and CDR2 is SVGAGI (reference sequence). The CDR3 totals 15 residues. The CDR3 nucleotides read TGTGCCAGCAGTTACTCCGTTACAGGGGGGACTGAAGCTTTCTTT. Translated: CASSYSVTGGTEAFF.

The V call is TRBV15, the J call TRBJ2-7; the D gene is possibly TRBD2 (5 bases). The CDR3 extends over 11 amino acids. Trimming stripped 5 bases from V and 6 bases from J, with 8 bases between. The V gene's germline CDR1 is LNHNV and CDR2 YYDKDF (reference sequence). CDR3 coding DNA: TGTGCCACCAGCGGAGGACCCGAGCAGTACTTC. Amino acid sequence: CATSGGPEQYF.

The V and J genes are TRBV6-5 and TRBJ2-1; D is perhaps TRBD1 (5 bases). CDR3 length: 14 amino acids. Germline V CDR1 and CDR2: MNHEY, SVGAGI. With 0 bases removed from V and 6 bases from J, the gap between germline ends came to 9 bases. The CDR3 coding sequence is TGTGCCAGCAGTTACTCGGGGCTCCGCAATGAGCAGTTCTTC. The encoded protein is CASSYSGLRNEQFF.

V usage is TRBV6-5 and J usage is TRBJ1-2; D remains unclear. The CDR3 is 16 amino acids. The V gene lost 0 bases and the J gene lost 5 bases, with 16 bases spanning the gap. CDR1 is MNHEY and CDR2 is SVGAGI in the germline V gene. The CDR3 nucleotides are TGTGCCAGCAGTTACTCGGGCTCCCGGGGAAGATATGGCTACACCTTC. Amino acids: CASSYSGSRGRYGYTF.

This rearrangement joins TRBV28 to TRBJ2-7; D might be TRBD1 (6 bases). The CDR3 contains 14 residues. Trimming took off 8 bases at V and 2 bases at J, with 16 bases between the two ends. From germline, CDR1 is MDHEN and CDR2 SYDVKM. CDR3 bases: TGTGCCAGCCTCTCCGGGACAACGACCTACGAGCAGTACTTC. This codes for CASLSGTTTYEQYF.

As concerns this clone: This CDR3 is also generated by other DNA sequences in the sample. V usage is TRBV27 and J usage is TRBJ1-1; TRBD1 aligns across 8 bases. The CDR3 has 14 residues. Germline V CDR1 and CDR2: MNHEY, SMNVEV (reference sequence). J was trimmed by 2 bases and V by 5 bases; bases with no gene match: 4. DNA for the CDR3: TGTGCCAGCAGTCGCGACAGGGGCAACACTGAAGCTTTCTTT. Residues: CASSRDRGNTEAFF.

V usage is TRBV9 and J usage is TRBJ2-2, with D perhaps being TRBD1 or TRBD2 (7 bases each). The germline gives CDR1 SGDLS, CDR2 YYNGEE. CDR3 length: 16 residues. Trimming stripped 1 base from V and 1 base from J, with 11 bases between. CDR3 sequence reads: CASSVQGGQNTGELFF. The DNA of the CDR3 is TGTGCCAGCAGCGTACAGGGGGGGCAGAACACCGGGGAGCTGTTTTTT.

The chain recombines TRBV7-8 with TRBJ1-5; TRBD1 is a possible D gene (6 bases). V was clipped by 5 bases and J by 5 bases, with 16 bases between them. Germline V CDR1 and CDR2: SGHVS, FQNEAQ. CDR3 length equals 15 residues. CDR3 protein: CASSPILGGDQPQHF. CDR3 coding DNA: TGTGCCAGCAGCCCCATTTTAGGGGGAGATCAGCCCCAGCATTTT.

Comments on this clone: In the same sample, other DNA sequences code for this CDR3. The V call is TRBV5-1, the J call TRBJ1-4; D is unclear. The V gene lost 0 bases and the J gene lost 5 bases, with 8 bases spanning the gap. Germline lookup yields CDR1 SGHRS and CDR2 YFSETQ. CDR3 length: 14 residues. CDR3 DNA sequence: TGCGCCAGCAGCTTGGGGGCCGTAAATGAAAAACTGTTTTTT. It yields the protein CASSLGAVNEKLFF. Full variable domain (outside the CDR3, taken from reference TRBV5-1 and TRBJ1-4): KAGVTQTPRYLIKTRGQQVTLSCSPISGHRSVSWYQQTPGQGLQFLFEYFSETQRNKGNFPGRFSGRQFSNSRSEMNVSTLELGDSALYLCASSLGAVNEKLFFGSGTQLSVL.

The V and J genes are TRBV5-4 and TRBJ1-2, with a possible D match to TRBD1 (6 bases). Germline CDR1 and CDR2: SGHNT and YYREEE (reference sequence). With 0 bases removed from V and 4 bases from J, the gap between germline ends came to 10 bases. This CDR3 is built from 14 residues. The CDR3 DNA follows: TGTGCCAGCAGCTTGGCTAGGGGGAGCTATGGCTACACCTTC. Protein: CASSLARGSYGYTF.

The sample holds one count of this clone. The chain carries TRBV29-1 and TRBJ2-5, with D uncertain. This CDR3 is 12 amino acids long. V shed 3 bases and J shed 0 bases, with 5 bases lying between them. Looked up from germline, CDR1 is SQVTM and CDR2 is ANQGSEA. The CDR3 sequence: CSVDPDQETQYF. CDR3 coding DNA: TGCAGCGTTGACCCAGACCAAGAGACCCAGTACTTC.

The chain employs TRBV6-1 and TRBJ2-5; D not resolved. The ends were cut back, 6 bases at V and 5 bases at J, with 16 bases in the middle. This CDR3 is 14 amino acids long. The germline CDR1 and CDR2 sequences are MNHNS and SASEGT. The CDR3 sequence: CASRQSPPRETQYF. The CDR3 nucleotides read TGTGCCAGCAGGCAAAGCCCCCCGAGGGAGACCCAGTACTTC.

The chain employs TRBV18 and TRBJ2-5; no firm D call. The DNA end lines up better with TRBJ2-7; the J call may be wrong. The CDR3 runs 16 residues. Looked up from germline, CDR1 is KGHSH and CDR2 is LQKENI. The DNA of the CDR3 is TGTGCCAGCTCACCACAAGGGTGGTCTAGCTCCTACGAGCAGTACTTC. Encoded protein: CASSPQGWSSSYEQYF.